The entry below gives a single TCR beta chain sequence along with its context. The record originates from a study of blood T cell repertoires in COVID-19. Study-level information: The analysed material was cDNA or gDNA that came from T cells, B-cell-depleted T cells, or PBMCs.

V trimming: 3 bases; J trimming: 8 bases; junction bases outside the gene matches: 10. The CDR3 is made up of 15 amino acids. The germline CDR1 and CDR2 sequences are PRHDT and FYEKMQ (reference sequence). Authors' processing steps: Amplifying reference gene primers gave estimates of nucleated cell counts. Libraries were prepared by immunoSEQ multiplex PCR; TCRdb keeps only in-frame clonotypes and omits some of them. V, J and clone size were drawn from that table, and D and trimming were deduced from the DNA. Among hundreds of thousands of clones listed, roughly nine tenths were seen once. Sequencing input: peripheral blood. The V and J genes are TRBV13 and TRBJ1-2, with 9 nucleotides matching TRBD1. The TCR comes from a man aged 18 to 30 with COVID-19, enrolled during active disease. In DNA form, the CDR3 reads TGTGCCAGCAGCTTTGACAGGGGGTTGGCTAGGGGCTACACCTTC. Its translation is CASSFDRGLARGYTF.